This passage covers 32 T cell receptor beta chains from one sample sequenced in a study of OX40 agonist ivuxolimab in advanced cancers. Measured with immunoSEQ multiplex PCR; TCRdb has only the in-frame clones, and not every one. The top ten hold roughly 0.61% of the sample, which has about 110,000 clones, approximately 89% seen once. The sample consisted of CD4+ or CD8+ T cells sorted from blood, taken in a trial of the OX40 agonist ivuxolimab. The source of these receptors is an adult with an advanced solid tumor such as melanoma, head and neck, liver or kidney cancer.

This clone was observed a few times. V gene TRBV25-1 combines with J gene TRBJ1-2, with 7 bases fitting TRBD1. Germline V gives CDR1 MGHDK, CDR2 SYGVNS. V shed 1 base, J shed 0 bases, and the junction held 11 bases outside the gene matches. The CDR3 has 18 residues. In DNA form, the CDR3 reads TGTGCCAGCAGTGAATTTGGGGGGCAGGGGGACGCTAACTATGGCTACACCTTC. It codes for CASSEFGGQGDANYGYTF.

The rearrangement uses TRBV4-2 and TRBJ2-1; the D is unclear. The CDR3 totals 13 residues. Trimming left V 2 bases short and J 8 bases short, with 10 bases between. Germline CDR1 and CDR2: LGHNA and YNFKEQ. CDR3 residues: CASSQTSSHEQFF. In DNA form, the CDR3 reads TGTGCCAGCAGCCAAACATCAAGCCATGAGCAGTTCTTC.

The chain links TRBV30 to TRBJ2-5; D tentatively fits TRBD1 or TRBD2 (6 bases each). Deletions cut 2 bases from V and 3 bases from J, with 10 bases between. The CDR3 totals 13 residues. Germline loops: CDR1 GTSNPN, CDR2 SVGIG (reference sequence). Here the CDR3 DNA reads TGTGCCTGGAGTCCGGGGGCTGAAGAGACCCAGTACTTC. Translated, it gives CAWSPGAEETQYF. The complete variable domain, with remaining parts taken from reference TRBV30 and TRBJ2-5, reads SQTIHQWPATLVQPVGSPLSLECTVEGTSNPNLYWYRQAAGRGLQLLFYSVGIGQISSEVPQNLSASRPQDRQFILSSKKLLLSDSGFYLCAWSPGAEETQYFGPGTRLLVL.

V gene TRBV6-1 combines with J gene TRBJ2-2; D not resolved. The CDR3 sequence is 12 residues long. V lost 4 bases to trimming and J lost 5 bases, with 5 bases between them. Germline V lookup: CDR1 MNHNS, CDR2 SASEGT. The CDR3 loop is CASSVYTGELFF. The CDR3 region has the DNA TGTGCCAGCAGTGTTTATACCGGGGAGCTGTTTTTT.

The V gene is TRBV11-2, the J gene TRBJ1-5, with TRBD1 matching 7 bases. Losses at the gene ends were 5 bases for V and 6 bases for J; bases not matched to a gene: 10. CDR1 SGHAT and CDR2 FQNNGV come from the germline V gene. The CDR3 contains 15 residues. The CDR3 region has the DNA TGTGCCAGCAGCCCAGGGGGGGGTATGACTCAGCCCCAGCATTTT. Its translation is CASSPGGGMTQPQHF.

As to this clone: Mismatch with germline at one junction end may stem from a read error. The same CDR3 also results from other DNA sequences found in this sample. This CDR3 is CASSLGQWNYGYTF. CDR3 DNA: TGTGCCAGCAGCTTGGGGCAGTGGAACTATGGCTACACCTTC. The J gene is TRBJ1-2, the V gene TRBV5-1, with TRBD1 as a possible D gene (5 bases). The CDR3 contains 14 residues. The V gene's germline CDR1 is SGHRS and CDR2 YFSETQ.

This clone was detected once. The V call is TRBV7-9, the J call TRBJ2-7; 12 positions match TRBD2. The CDR3 runs to 14 residues. Trimming at V came to 5 bases and at J to 5 bases, leaving 4 bases not matched to a gene. Per germline, CDR1 SEHNR and CDR2 FQNEAQ (reference sequence). The CDR3 sequence is CASSATSGSDEQYF. CDR3 sequence (DNA): TGTGCCAGCAGCGCGACTAGCGGGAGCGACGAGCAGTACTTC.

The chain employs TRBV19 and TRBJ2-7, with 9 bases that match TRBD1. CDR1 and CDR2 from the germline V gene are LNHDA and SQIVND (reference sequence). The CDR3 consists of 16 residues. V was clipped by 4 bases and J by 2 bases; unmatched bases: 9. The CDR3 spells CASSTNRDRDPYEQYF. CDR3 in DNA: TGTGCCAGTAGTACCAACCGGGACAGGGACCCCTACGAGCAGTACTTC.

The chain joins TRBV21-1 to TRBJ1-5; the D call TRBD1 from the table was never checked on the DNA. TRBV21-1 counts as a pseudogene. CDR3 size: 17 residues. The CDR3 loop reads CASSRRDSYFSNQPQHF. For the CDR3, the DNA is TGTGCCAGCAGCCGGAGGGACAGCTACTTTAGCAATCAGCCCCAGCATTTT.

J is TRBJ1-5 and V is TRBV7-8; D gene unclear. Trimming cost V 3 bases and J 1 base, with 10 bases left between them. Germline V gives CDR1 SGHVS, CDR2 FQNEAQ. The CDR3 consists of 15 residues. As DNA, the CDR3 is TGTGCCAGCAGCTTCGGCGATTTGAGCAATCAGCCCCAGCATTTT. Encoded protein: CASSFGDLSNQPQHF. The complete variable domain, with remaining parts taken from reference TRBV7-8 and TRBJ1-5, reads GAGVSQSPRYKVAKRGQDVALRCDPISGHVSLFWYQQALGQGPEFLTYFQNEAQLDKSGLPSDRFFAERPEGSVSTLKIQRTQQEDSAVYLCASSFGDLSNQPQHFGDGTRLSIL.

The chain links TRBV28 to TRBJ2-7, with D uncertain. V was trimmed by 4 bases and J by 0 bases, leaving 1 base between them. From germline, CDR1 is MDHEN and CDR2 SYDVKM. The CDR3 runs to 11 residues. Here the CDR3 DNA reads TGTGCCAGCAGTTCCTCCTACGAGCAGTACTTC. It is translated as CASSSSYEQYF.

V usage is TRBV7-6 and J usage is TRBJ2-3; the D gene is possibly TRBD2 (7 bases). This CDR3 contains 15 residues. Trimming pared 2 bases from V and 2 bases from J, leaving 11 bases between. Germline V gene lookup returns CDR1 SGHVS and CDR2 FNYEAQ. CDR3 nucleotide sequence: TGTGCCAGCAGCTTATCCCGGGGGGCCACAGATACGCAGTATTTT. Amino acid sequence: CASSLSRGATDTQYF.

V gene TRBV5-1 combines with J gene TRBJ1-1; D is uncertain. The length of the CDR3 is 17 residues. Germline CDR1 is SGHRS and CDR2 is YFSETQ. V was shortened by 0 bases and J by 3 bases, with 18 bases between the two germline ends. This chain's CDR3 is CASSLEVAAPGDTEAFF. The CDR3 DNA sequence: TGCGCCAGCAGCTTGGAGGTCGCGGCCCCCGGGGACACTGAAGCTTTCTTT.

The chain employs TRBV27 and TRBJ1-5; 11 bases are shared with TRBD1. The CDR3 is made up of 14 amino acids. With V trimmed by 5 bases and J by 6 bases, 3 bases remained unmatched. CDR1 is MNHEY and CDR2 is SMNVEV in the germline V gene (reference sequence). The CDR3 reads CASSRTGGFQPQHF. DNA of the CDR3: TGTGCCAGCAGTCGGACAGGGGGCTTTCAGCCCCAGCATTTT.

J is TRBJ2-6 and V is TRBV11-3; no clear D gene. With 8 bases removed from V and 1 base from J, the gap between germline ends came to 6 bases. The CDR3 has 13 residues. Germline V gene lookup returns CDR1 SGHNT and CDR2 YENEEA. CDR3 nucleotide sequence: TGTGCCAGCGGCCGGTCTGGGGCCAACGTCCTGACTTTC. Translating it yields CASGRSGANVLTF.

The V call is TRBV7-3, the J call TRBJ2-3; 14 bases line up with TRBD2. The CDR3 sequence is 18 residues long. The germline CDR1 and CDR2 sequences are SGHTA and FQGTGA. J was trimmed by 7 bases and V by 5 bases; bases with no gene match: 14. CDR3 region: CASSPKPGLAGDRNTQYF. DNA of the CDR3: TGTGCCAGCAGCCCTAAACCGGGACTAGCGGGAGATAGGAATACGCAGTATTTT. Complete variable domain (other parts from reference TRBV7-3 and TRBJ2-3): GAGVSQTPSNKVTEKGKYVELRCDPISGHTALYWYRQSLGQGPEFLIYFQGTGAADDSGLPNDRFFAVRPEGSVSTLKIQRTERGDSAVYLCASSPKPGLAGDRNTQYFGPGTRLTVL.

V is TRBV6-5 and J is TRBJ1-5; D is uncertain. The CDR3 is 15 residues long. Germline lookup yields CDR1 MNHEY and CDR2 SVGAGI. Trimming removed 0 bases from V and 1 base from J, with 7 bases in between. The CDR3 sequence is CASSYSSGSNQPQHF. DNA for the CDR3: TGTGCCAGCAGTTACTCTTCCGGGAGCAATCAGCCCCAGCATTTT.

The chain joins TRBV2 to TRBJ2-5, with D unresolved. Per germline, CDR1 SNHLY and CDR2 FYNNEI. The CDR3 totals 14 residues. With 1 base removed from V and 2 bases from J, the gap between germline ends came to 8 bases. The CDR3 DNA sequence: TGTGCCAGCAGTGAAGGGCCAGTACAAGAGACCCAGTACTTC. Protein sequence: CASSEGPVQETQYF.

This clone was detected once. V gene TRBV19 combines with J gene TRBJ2-6, with a possible D match to TRBD2 (5 bases). This CDR3 is 15 amino acids long. Germline CDR1 LNHDA, CDR2 SQIVND (reference sequence). Trimming took off 6 bases at V and 1 base at J, with 10 bases between the two ends. CDR3 amino acids: CASRQWESGANVLTF. The CDR3 DNA sequence: TGTGCCAGTAGACAATGGGAGTCTGGGGCCAACGTCCTGACTTTC.

The gene calls are TRBV7-6 and TRBJ2-7; 7 bases fit TRBD2. The germline CDR1 and CDR2 sequences are SGHVS and FNYEAQ. With 4 bases clipped from V and 7 bases from J, the junction kept 13 bases outside the gene matches. The CDR3 length is 15 residues. The CDR3 here is CASSSGGAGEEEQYF. CDR3 nucleotide sequence: TGTGCCAGCAGCTCCGGCGGGGCGGGGGAGGAAGAGCAGTACTTC.

The V and J genes are TRBV5-1 and TRBJ1-1; D uncertain. Germline V gene data show CDR1 as SGHRS and CDR2 as YFSETQ. V was cut by 0 bases and J by 3 bases, with 12 bases left in between. This CDR3 has 15 amino acids. The CDR3 region has the DNA TGCGCCAGCAGCTTGGTAGTGGGTTTCGACACTGAAGCTTTCTTT. It encodes CASSLVVGFDTEAFF.

V usage is TRBV6-1 and J usage is TRBJ2-3; D call uncertain. Germline V gene lookup returns CDR1 MNHNS and CDR2 SASEGT. With 7 bases removed from V and 1 base from J, the gap between germline ends came to 6 bases. There are 12 residues in the CDR3. The CDR3 loop is CASISGTDTQYF. Written as DNA, the CDR3 is TGTGCCAGCATTTCCGGCACAGATACGCAGTATTTT.

The chain uses TRBV7-6 and TRBJ2-1; D gene uncertain. CDR1 is SGHVS, CDR2 FNYEAQ, per germline. V lost 5 bases to trimming and J lost 4 bases, with 15 bases between them. The CDR3 covers 15 residues. The CDR3 loop is CASSQDDGPYNEQFF. In DNA, the CDR3 is TGTGCCAGCAGCCAAGACGATGGACCGTACAATGAGCAGTTCTTC.

The V call is TRBV7-6, the J call TRBJ2-5; the match to TRBD2 covers 11 bases. The CDR3 consists of 16 residues. Losses at the gene ends were 4 bases for V and 3 bases for J; bases not matched to a gene: 7. CDR1 is SGHVS and CDR2 is FNYEAQ in the germline V gene. In DNA, the CDR3 is TGTGCCAGCAGCTCCCTGGTTAGCGGGAGGGAAGAGACCCAGTACTTC. Translating it yields CASSSLVSGREETQYF.

CDR3 loop: CASSYIPAYEQYF. As DNA, the CDR3 is TGTGCCAGCAGTTACATTCCTGCATACGAGCAGTACTTC. The V call is TRBV6-5, the J call TRBJ2-7; D remains ambiguous. The CDR3 has 13 amino acids. Germline V lookup: CDR1 MNHEY, CDR2 SVGAGI. Between the trimmed V and J ends, which lost 2 bases and 4 bases, there was a span of 9 bases.

The chain uses TRBV14 and TRBJ1-2; weak D call: TRBD1 (5 bases). CDR3 length: 18 amino acids. V lost 1 base to trimming and J lost 2 bases, with 20 bases between them. Germline CDR1 is SGHDN and CDR2 is FVKESK. Written as DNA, the CDR3 is TGTGCCAGCAGCCAAGGAGAGGGGCTGACTATAATAAACTATGGCTACACCTTC. Its protein product is CASSQGEGLTIINYGYTF.

J is TRBJ2-3 and V is TRBV18; 9 nucleotides agree with TRBD2. There are 16 residues in the CDR3. CDR1 and CDR2 (germline): KGHSH, LQKENI. The junction had 4 bases not matched to a gene; V was cut back by 2 bases and J by 1 base. The CDR3, as DNA: TGTGCCAGCTCACCAATAGCGGGAGTGGGCACAGATACGCAGTATTTT. Its translation: CASSPIAGVGTDTQYF. Full variable domain (missing parts from reference TRBV18 and TRBJ2-3): NAGVMQNPRHLVRRRGQEARLRCSPMKGHSHVYWYRQLPEEGLKFMVYLQKENIIDESGMPKERFSAEFPKEGPSILRIQQVVRGDSAAYFCASSPIAGVGTDTQYFGPGTRLTVL.

The CDR3 loop reads CAISELSGGAYNEQFF. Here the CDR3 DNA reads TGTGCCATCAGTGAGTTGAGCGGGGGGGCCTACAATGAGCAGTTCTTC. This chain links TRBV10-3 with TRBJ2-1; TRBD2 agrees at 10 bases. The length of the CDR3 is 16 residues. J gave up 2 bases and V 1 base, and 2 bases lay outside the gene matches. CDR1 ENHRY and CDR2 SYGVKD come from the germline V gene.

The V call is TRBV27, the J call TRBJ2-7, with D possibly being TRBD1 (6 bases). The V end lost 7 bases, the J end lost 3 bases, and 16 bases lay between the germline ends. Per germline, CDR1 MNHEY and CDR2 SMNVEV (reference sequence). The CDR3 sequence is 14 residues long. The DNA for the CDR3 is TGTGCCAGCATTCGCTTGGGACACCTCTACGAGCAGTACTTC. This encodes CASIRLGHLYEQYF.

The chain employs TRBV7-3 and TRBJ2-7; 10 bases match TRBD2. The J segment lost 5 bases and the V segment lost 5 bases, leaving 9 bases of the junction unmatched. Germline CDR1 reads SGHTA; CDR2 reads FQGTGA. The CDR3 spans 15 residues. CDR3 residues: CASSLSSGGVHEQYF. CDR3 DNA: TGTGCCAGCAGCCTATCTAGCGGGGGTGTACACGAGCAGTACTTC.

The chain uses TRBV18 and TRBJ2-3, with 9 bases matching TRBD2. The germline V gene encodes CDR1 KGHSH and CDR2 LQKENI. The CDR3 extends over 17 amino acids. V dropped 0 bases and J dropped 1; count of bases not matched to a gene: 5. The CDR3 spells CASSPPASGVRTDTQYF. CDR3 DNA sequence: TGTGCCAGCTCACCACCGGCTAGCGGGGTCCGCACAGATACGCAGTATTTT.

This chain joins TRBV5-1 and TRBJ2-7; 7 nucleotides line up with TRBD1. V lost 0 bases to trimming and J lost 1 base; unmatched junction nucleotides: 4. CDR1 SGHRS and CDR2 YFSETQ come from the germline V gene. The CDR3 runs to 15 residues. The CDR3 loop reads CASSLVVTGSYEQYF. CDR3 bases: TGCGCCAGCAGCTTGGTGGTGACAGGGTCCTACGAGCAGTACTTC.